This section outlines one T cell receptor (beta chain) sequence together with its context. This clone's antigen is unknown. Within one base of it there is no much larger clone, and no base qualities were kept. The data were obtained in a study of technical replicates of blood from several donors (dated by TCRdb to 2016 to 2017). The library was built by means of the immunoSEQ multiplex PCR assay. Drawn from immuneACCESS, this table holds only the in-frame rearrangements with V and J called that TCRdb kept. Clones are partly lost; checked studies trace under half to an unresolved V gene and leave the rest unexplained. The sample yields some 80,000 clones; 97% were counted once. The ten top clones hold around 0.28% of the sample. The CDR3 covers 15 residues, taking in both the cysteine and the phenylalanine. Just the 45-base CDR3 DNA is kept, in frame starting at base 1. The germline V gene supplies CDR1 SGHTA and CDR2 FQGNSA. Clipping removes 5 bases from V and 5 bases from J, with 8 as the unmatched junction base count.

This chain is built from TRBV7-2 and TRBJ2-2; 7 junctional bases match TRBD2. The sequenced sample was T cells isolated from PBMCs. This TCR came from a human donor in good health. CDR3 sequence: CASSRSFSGTGELFF. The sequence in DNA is TGTGCCAGCAGCCGGAGCTTTAGCGGGACCGGGGAGCTGTTTTTT.